Listed below are T cell receptor beta chains from one sample, sequenced in a study of PD-L1 blockade in urothelial cancer. Sequencing was performed with immunoSEQ multiplex PCR; in TCRdb, only in-frame clones are kept and a portion is missing. The sample records more than 90,000 clones, roughly 83% being singletons. Sample: PBMCs, taken around atezolizumab (anti-PD-L1) treatment. The origin of the receptors is a man aged 65-85 years with urothelial cancer. Both conserved end residues are part of each CDR3. A D gene is named only where the DNA matches it firmly. Part of the rows lack a size; the others show once, few, many or a class for expanded clones.

CDR3: CAWSSPPQGGYTF
DNA: TGTGCCTGGAGTTCCCCCCCTCAGGGTGGCTACACCTTC
D: -
size: -
J: TRBJ1-2
V: TRBV30

CDR3: CASSLVSGGGETQYF
DNA: TGTGCCAGCAGCTTAGTATCAGGGGGAGGAGAGACCCAGTACTTC
D: -
size: -
J: TRBJ2-5
V: TRBV7-2

CDR3: CASRPAAPHGYEQYF
DNA: TGTGCCAGCAGACCCGCCGCTCCCCACGGCTACGAGCAGTACTTC
D: -
size: -
J: TRBJ2-7
V: TRBV6-5

CDR3: CSALDRALTDTQYF
DNA: TGCAGCGCCTTGGACAGGGCCCTCACAGATACGCAGTATTTT
D: TRBD1
size: -
J: TRBJ2-3
V: TRBV29-1

CDR3: CASSRTRERNQPQHF
DNA: TGTGCCAGCAGCAGGACAAGGGAACGCAATCAGCCCCAGCATTTT
D: -
size: -
J: TRBJ1-5
V: TRBV6-5

CDR3: CASRIPGLAKTGELFF
DNA: TGCGCCAGCAGAATACCGGGACTAGCTAAAACCGGGGAGCTGTTTTTT
D: TRBD2
size: -
J: TRBJ2-2
V: TRBV5-1

CDR3: CASSLSRGDTQYF
DNA: TGCGCCAGCAGTCTTTCGCGGGGGGATACGCAGTATTTT
D: TRBD2
size: -
J: TRBJ2-3
V: TRBV10-1

CDR3: CASSSGSGRASSYEQYF
DNA: TGTGCCAGCAGCTCAGGTAGCGGGAGGGCGAGCTCCTACGAGCAGTACTTC
D: TRBD2
size: -
J: TRBJ2-7
V: TRBV11-2

CDR3: CASSLAGGIYNEQFF
DNA: TGCGCCAGCAGCTTGGCGGGGGGAATCTACAATGAGCAGTTCTTC
D: TRBD2
size: few
J: TRBJ2-1
V: TRBV5-1

CDR3: CASSQAETRGTQYF
DNA: TGCGCCAGCAGCCAGGCCGAGACCCGAGGGACCCAGTACTTC
D: -
size: -
J: TRBJ2-5
V: TRBV4-3

CDR3: CASSEMIQGAYNEQFF
DNA: TGTGCCAGCAGTGAAATGATACAGGGGGCCTACAATGAGCAGTTCTTC
D: TRBD1
size: -
J: TRBJ2-1
V: TRBV6-1

CDR3: CASSVVGDTGDTQYF
DNA: TGTGCCAGCAGCGTAGTTGGGGACACGGGGGATACGCAGTATTTT
D: -
size: -
J: TRBJ2-3
V: TRBV9

CDR3: CASSFRGSNTGELFF
DNA: TGTGCCAGCAGCTTCAGGGGCTCGAACACCGGGGAGCTGTTTTTT
D: -
size: -
J: TRBJ2-2
V: TRBV5-4

CDR3: CASSITGVGELFF
DNA: TGTGCCAGTAGTATCACAGGGGTCGGGGAGCTGTTTTTT
D: TRBD1
size: once
J: TRBJ2-2
V: TRBV19

CDR3: CASRAPGGTEAFF
DNA: TGCGCCAGCAGGGCACCAGGGGGCACTGAAGCTTTCTTT
D: TRBD1
size: -
J: TRBJ1-1
V: TRBV23-1

CDR3: CASSLTDAGFYEQYF
DNA: TGCGCCAGCAGCTTGACCGACGCGGGGTTCTACGAGCAGTACTTC
D: -
size: -
J: TRBJ2-7
V: TRBV5-1

CDR3: CASSSARSGAGELFF
DNA: TGTGCCAGCAGCTCAGCTAGGTCCGGGGCCGGGGAGCTGTTTTTT
D: -
size: -
J: TRBJ2-2
V: TRBV5-4

CDR3: CASSLGDFGDTIYF
DNA: TGCGCCAGCAGCTTGGGGGACTTCGGGGACACCATATATTTT
D: -
size: -
J: TRBJ1-3
V: TRBV5-1

CDR3: CASSPAGTSREQYF
DNA: TGTGCCAGCAGTCCCGCCGGGACTAGCAGAGAGCAGTACTTC
D: TRBD2
size: -
J: TRBJ2-7
V: TRBV6-5

CDR3: CASSPRPRTGRDTEAFF
DNA: TGTGCCAGCAGTCCCCGCCCTAGGACAGGGAGAGACACTGAAGCTTTCTTT
D: TRBD1
size: -
J: TRBJ1-1
V: TRBV27

CDR3: CASSLYRGQQETQYF
DNA: TGTGCCAGCAGCCTGTACAGGGGGCAGCAAGAGACCCAGTACTTC
D: TRBD1
size: -
J: TRBJ2-5
V: TRBV7-9

CDR3: CASRVLGGTYEQYF
DNA: TGTGCCAGCAGGGTCCTGGGGGGAACCTACGAGCAGTACTTC
D: -
size: -
J: TRBJ2-7
V: TRBV2

CDR3: CASSVEGADGGYTF
DNA: TGCGCCAGCAGCGTAGAGGGGGCGGATGGTGGCTACACCTTC
D: TRBD1
size: -
J: TRBJ1-2
V: TRBV5-1

CDR3: CAGDGTGDSYEQYF
DNA: TGTGCCGGTGACGGGACAGGGGACTCCTACGAGCAGTACTTC
D: TRBD1
size: -
J: TRBJ2-7
V: TRBV19

CDR3: CASSLQLGSGTDNYGYTF
DNA: TGCGCCAGCAGCCTCCAACTCGGATCCGGGACAGACAACTATGGCTACACCTTC
D: TRBD1
size: -
J: TRBJ1-2
V: TRBV4-1

CDR3: CASSSRGSMNTEAFF
DNA: TGTGCCAGTAGCTCCAGGGGGAGTATGAACACTGAAGCTTTCTTT
D: TRBD1
size: -
J: TRBJ1-1
V: TRBV19

CDR3: CASKQGPNSNQPQHF
DNA: TGTGCCAGCAAGCAGGGCCCTAATAGCAATCAGCCCCAGCATTTT
D: -
size: -
J: TRBJ1-5
V: TRBV2

CDR3: CASRSDSMNTEAFF
DNA: TGTGCCAGCAGATCGGACAGTATGAACACTGAAGCTTTCTTT
D: -
size: -
J: TRBJ1-1
V: TRBV6-1

CDR3: CASSFSLAEVPNTQYF
DNA: TGCGCCAGCAGCTTTTCACTAGCGGAGGTGCCAAATACGCAGTATTTT
D: TRBD2
size: -
J: TRBJ2-3
V: TRBV5-1

CDR3: CASSVVSGGAANEQFF
DNA: TGTGCCAGCAGCGTCGTTAGCGGGGGGGCCGCCAATGAGCAGTTCTTC
D: TRBD2
size: -
J: TRBJ2-1
V: TRBV9

CDR3: CASSATGGNTIYF
DNA: TGTGCCAGCAGTGCGACAGGCGGAAACACCATATATTTT
D: -
size: -
J: TRBJ1-3
V: TRBV6-1

CDR3: CASSPRQYTEAFF
DNA: TGTGCCAGCAGCCCCAGACAGTACACTGAAGCTTTCTTT
D: -
size: -
J: TRBJ1-1
V: TRBV6-5

CDR3: CASRPAFTRQRGYTF
DNA: TGTGCCAGCAGGCCAGCCTTTACCCGACAACGAGGCTACACCTTC
D: -
size: once
J: TRBJ1-2
V: TRBV6-5

CDR3: CASRDTGNYGYTF
DNA: TGCGCCAGCAGAGATACAGGAAACTATGGCTACACCTTC
D: -
size: -
J: TRBJ1-2
V: TRBV10-1